This T cell receptor beta chain was identified in a study of early T cells in non-severe SARS-CoV-2 infection. About the study: The chains were unpaired, and the sequenced material was bulk RNA from unsorted whole blood.

Attachment of unique molecular identifiers to individual cDNA molecules was performed. TCRdb re-called the 5' RACE reads with MiXCR, one entry per CDR3 protein. The repertoire holds tens of thousands of distinct CDR3 sequences, around 9% seen once, with about a fifth in the top ten. This clonotype was found a few times. Its antigen is not known. Study results and caveats: There was a bias toward anti-spike CD8 responses in VDJdb matching, which missed private and CD4 specificities.

The CDR3 has 16 amino acids. In germline, CDR1 is SEHNR, CDR2 FQNEAQ (reference sequence). Trimming cost V 5 bases and J 6 bases; bases outside gene matches: 10. The chain has TRBV7-9 and TRBJ2-3; 11 positions match TRBD2. This TCR came from an adult who was a healthcare worker with PCR-confirmed SARS-CoV-2 infection or an uninfected control (not recorded which). Source material: whole blood. The CDR3 reads CASSLATSGGFDTQYF. Here the CDR3 DNA reads TGTGCCAGCAGCCTCGCCACTAGCGGGGGATTCGATACGCAGTATTTT.